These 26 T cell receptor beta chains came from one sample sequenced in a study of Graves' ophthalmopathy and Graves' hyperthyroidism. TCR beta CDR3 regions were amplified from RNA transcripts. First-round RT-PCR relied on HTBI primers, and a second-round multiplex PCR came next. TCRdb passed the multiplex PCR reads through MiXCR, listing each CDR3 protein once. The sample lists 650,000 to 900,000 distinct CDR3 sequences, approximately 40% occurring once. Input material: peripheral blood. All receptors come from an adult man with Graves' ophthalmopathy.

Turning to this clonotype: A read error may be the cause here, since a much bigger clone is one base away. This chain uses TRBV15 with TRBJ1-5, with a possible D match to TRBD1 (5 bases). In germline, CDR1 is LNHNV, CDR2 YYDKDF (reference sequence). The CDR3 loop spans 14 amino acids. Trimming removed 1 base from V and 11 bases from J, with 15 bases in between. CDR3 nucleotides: TGTGCCACCAGCAGAGGCCGGGGTTTAGGGGCCCAGCATTTT. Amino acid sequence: CATSRGRGLGAQHF.

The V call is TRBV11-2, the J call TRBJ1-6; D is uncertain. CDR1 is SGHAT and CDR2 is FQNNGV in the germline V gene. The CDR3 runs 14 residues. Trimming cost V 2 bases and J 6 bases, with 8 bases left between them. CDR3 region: CASSLIDFNSPLHF. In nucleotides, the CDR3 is TGTGCCAGCAGCTTAATCGACTTTAATTCACCCCTCCACTTT.

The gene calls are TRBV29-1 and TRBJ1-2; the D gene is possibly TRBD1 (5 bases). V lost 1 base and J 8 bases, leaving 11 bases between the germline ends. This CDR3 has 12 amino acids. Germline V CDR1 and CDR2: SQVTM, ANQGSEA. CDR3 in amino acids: CSVEGGKGGYTF. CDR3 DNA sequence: TGCAGCGTTGAAGGTGGTAAGGGGGGCTACACCTTC.

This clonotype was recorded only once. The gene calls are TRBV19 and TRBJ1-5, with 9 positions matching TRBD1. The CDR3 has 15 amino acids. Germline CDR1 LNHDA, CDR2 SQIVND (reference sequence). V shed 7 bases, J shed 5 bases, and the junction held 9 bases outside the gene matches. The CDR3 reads CASKGGQGFDQPQHF. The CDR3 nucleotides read TGTGCCAGTAAGGGGGGACAGGGATTTGATCAGCCCCAGCATTTT.

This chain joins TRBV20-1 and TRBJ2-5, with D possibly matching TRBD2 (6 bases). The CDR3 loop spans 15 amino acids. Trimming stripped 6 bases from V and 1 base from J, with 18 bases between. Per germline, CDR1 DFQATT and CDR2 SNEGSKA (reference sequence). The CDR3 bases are TGCAGTGCCCCGGAATCCTCAGCGGGCCAAGAGACCCAGTACTTC. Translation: CSAPESSAGQETQYF.

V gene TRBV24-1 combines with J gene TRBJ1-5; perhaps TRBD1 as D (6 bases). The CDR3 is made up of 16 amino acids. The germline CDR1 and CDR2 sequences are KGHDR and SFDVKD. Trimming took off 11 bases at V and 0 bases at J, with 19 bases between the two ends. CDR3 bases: TGTGCCAGCACCCAGCGGGGGGCTTATAGCAATCAGCCCCAGCATTTT. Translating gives CASTQRGAYSNQPQHF.

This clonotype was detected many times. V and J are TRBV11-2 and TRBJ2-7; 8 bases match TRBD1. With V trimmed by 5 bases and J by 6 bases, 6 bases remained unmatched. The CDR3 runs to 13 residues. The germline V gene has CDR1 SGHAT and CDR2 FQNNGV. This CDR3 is CASSIGQGVEQYF. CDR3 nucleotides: TGTGCCAGCAGCATCGGACAGGGAGTCGAGCAGTACTTC.

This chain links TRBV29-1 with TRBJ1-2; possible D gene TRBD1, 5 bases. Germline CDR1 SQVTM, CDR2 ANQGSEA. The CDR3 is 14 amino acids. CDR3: CSARLPRGSGGYTF. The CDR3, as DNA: TGCAGTGCTAGACTTCCTCGGGGCTCCGGGGGCTACACCTTC.

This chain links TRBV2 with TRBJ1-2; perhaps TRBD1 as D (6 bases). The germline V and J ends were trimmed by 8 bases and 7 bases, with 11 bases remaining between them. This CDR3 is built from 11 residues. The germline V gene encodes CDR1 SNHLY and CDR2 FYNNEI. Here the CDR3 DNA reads TGTGCCAGCTCAACAGGGAGTGGCTACACCTTC. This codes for CASSTGSGYTF.

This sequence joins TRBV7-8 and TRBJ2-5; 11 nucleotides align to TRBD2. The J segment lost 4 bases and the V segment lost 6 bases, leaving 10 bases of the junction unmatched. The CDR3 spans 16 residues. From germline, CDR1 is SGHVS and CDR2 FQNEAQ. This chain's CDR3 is CASRYSGGAAGETQYF. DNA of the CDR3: TGTGCCAGCAGATATAGCGGGGGGGCGGCCGGAGAGACCCAGTACTTC.

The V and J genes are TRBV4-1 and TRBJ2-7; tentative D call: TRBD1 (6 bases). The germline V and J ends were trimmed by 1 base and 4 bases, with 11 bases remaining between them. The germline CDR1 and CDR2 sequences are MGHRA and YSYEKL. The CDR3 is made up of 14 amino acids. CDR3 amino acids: CASSQVHREYEQYF. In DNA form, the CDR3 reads TGCGCCAGCAGCCAAGTTCACAGGGAGTACGAGCAGTACTTC.

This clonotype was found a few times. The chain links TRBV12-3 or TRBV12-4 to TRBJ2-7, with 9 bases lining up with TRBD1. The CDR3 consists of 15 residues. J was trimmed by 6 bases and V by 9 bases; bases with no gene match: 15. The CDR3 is CASGGRGQGRGEQYF. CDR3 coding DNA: TGTGCCAGTGGAGGTCGGGGACAGGGACGAGGCGAGCAGTACTTC.

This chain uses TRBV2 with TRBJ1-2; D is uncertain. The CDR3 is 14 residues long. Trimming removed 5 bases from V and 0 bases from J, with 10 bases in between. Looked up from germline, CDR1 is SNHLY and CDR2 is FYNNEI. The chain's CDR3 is CASSRTAPNYGYTF. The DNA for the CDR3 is TGTGCCAGCAGTAGGACGGCGCCTAACTATGGCTACACCTTC. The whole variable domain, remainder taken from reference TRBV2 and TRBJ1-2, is EPEVTQTPSHQVTQMGQEVILRCVPISNHLYFYWYRQILGQKVEFLVSFYNNEISEKSEIFDDQFSVERPDGSNFTLKIRSTKLEDSAMYFCASSRTAPNYGYTFGSGTRLTVV.

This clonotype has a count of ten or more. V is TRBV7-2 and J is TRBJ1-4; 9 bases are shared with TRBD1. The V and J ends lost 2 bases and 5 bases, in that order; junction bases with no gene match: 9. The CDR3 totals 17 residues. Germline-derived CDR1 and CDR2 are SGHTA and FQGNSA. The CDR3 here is CASSLWRTGDQNEKLFF. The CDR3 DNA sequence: TGTGCCAGCAGCTTATGGCGGACAGGGGACCAAAATGAAAAACTGTTTTTT.

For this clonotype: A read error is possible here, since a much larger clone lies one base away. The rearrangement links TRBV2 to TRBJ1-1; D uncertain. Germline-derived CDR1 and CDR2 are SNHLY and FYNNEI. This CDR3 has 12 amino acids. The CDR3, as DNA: TGTGCCAGCGGCCGGGGTTACACTGAAGTTTTCTTT. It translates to CASGRGYTEVFF.

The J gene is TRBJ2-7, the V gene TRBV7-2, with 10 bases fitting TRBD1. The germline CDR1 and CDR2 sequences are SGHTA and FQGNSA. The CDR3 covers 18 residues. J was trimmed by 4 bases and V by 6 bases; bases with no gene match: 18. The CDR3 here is CASSYARARTGGGYEQYF. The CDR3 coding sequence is TGTGCCAGCAGTTACGCCAGGGCGCGGACAGGGGGTGGATACGAGCAGTACTTC.

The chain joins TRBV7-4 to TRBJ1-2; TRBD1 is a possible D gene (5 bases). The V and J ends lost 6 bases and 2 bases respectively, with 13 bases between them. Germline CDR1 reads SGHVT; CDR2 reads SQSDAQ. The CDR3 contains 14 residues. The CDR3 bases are TGTGCCAGCAGGGTAACAGGTGCCAACTATGGCTACACCTTC. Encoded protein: CASRVTGANYGYTF. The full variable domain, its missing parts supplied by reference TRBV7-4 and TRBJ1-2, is GAGVSQSPRYKVAKRGRDVALRCDSISGHVTLYWYRQTLGQGSEVLTYSQSDAQRDKSGRPSGRFSAERPERSVSTLKIQRTEQGDSAVYLCASRVTGANYGYTFGSGTRLTVV.

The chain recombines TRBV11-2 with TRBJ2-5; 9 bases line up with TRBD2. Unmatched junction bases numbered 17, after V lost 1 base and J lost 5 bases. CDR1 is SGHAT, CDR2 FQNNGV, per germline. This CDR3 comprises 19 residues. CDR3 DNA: TGTGCCAGCAGCTTAGTTGGGCGGGGGGGCCTATCGCCCCGTGAGACCCAGTACTTC. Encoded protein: CASSLVGRGGLSPRETQYF.

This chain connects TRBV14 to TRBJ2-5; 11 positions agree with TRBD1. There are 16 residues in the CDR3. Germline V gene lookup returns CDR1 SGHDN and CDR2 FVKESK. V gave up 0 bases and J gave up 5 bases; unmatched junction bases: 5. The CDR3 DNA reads TGTGCCAGCAGCCAAGACCGGACAGGGGGCGTGGAGACCCAGTACTTC. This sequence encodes CASSQDRTGGVETQYF.

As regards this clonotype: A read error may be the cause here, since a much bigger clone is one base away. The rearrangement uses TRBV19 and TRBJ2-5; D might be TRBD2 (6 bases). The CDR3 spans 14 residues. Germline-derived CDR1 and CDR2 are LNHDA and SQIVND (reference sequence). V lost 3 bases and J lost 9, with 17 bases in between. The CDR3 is CASSISNLGEAQYF. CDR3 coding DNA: TGTGCCAGTAGTATCTCCAATTTGGGGGAGGCCCAGTACTTC. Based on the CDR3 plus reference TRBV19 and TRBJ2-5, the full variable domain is DGGITQSPKYLFRKEGQNVTLSCEQNLNHDAMYWYRQDPGQGLRLIYYSQIVNDFQKGDIAEGYSVSREKKESFPLTVTSAQKNPTAFYLCASSISNLGEAQYFGPGTRLLVL.

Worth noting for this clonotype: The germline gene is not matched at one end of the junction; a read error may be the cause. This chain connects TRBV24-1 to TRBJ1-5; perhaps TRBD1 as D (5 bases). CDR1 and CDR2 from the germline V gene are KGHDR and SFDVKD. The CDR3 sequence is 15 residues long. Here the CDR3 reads CATSARAQFNRPQHF. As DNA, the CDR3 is TGTGCCACCAGTGCCAGGGCGCAGTTCAATCGGCCCCAGCATTTT.

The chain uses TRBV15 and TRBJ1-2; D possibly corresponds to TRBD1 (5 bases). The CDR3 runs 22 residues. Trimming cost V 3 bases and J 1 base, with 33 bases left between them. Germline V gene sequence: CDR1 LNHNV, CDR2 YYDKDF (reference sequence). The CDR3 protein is CATSSPGDQGARGIELNYGYTF. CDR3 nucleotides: TGTGCCACCAGCAGCCCGGGCGATCAAGGGGCGCGGGGGATTGAACTTAACTATGGCTACACCTTC.

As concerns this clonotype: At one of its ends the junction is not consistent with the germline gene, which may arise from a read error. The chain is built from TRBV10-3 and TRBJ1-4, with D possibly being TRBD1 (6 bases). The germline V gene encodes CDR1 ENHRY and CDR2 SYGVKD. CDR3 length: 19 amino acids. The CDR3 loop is CASSYGTWQALEGGEKLFF. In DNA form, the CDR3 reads TGTGCCAGCAGTTACGGTACTTGGCAGGCACTAGAAGGGGGTGAAAAACTGTTTTTT.

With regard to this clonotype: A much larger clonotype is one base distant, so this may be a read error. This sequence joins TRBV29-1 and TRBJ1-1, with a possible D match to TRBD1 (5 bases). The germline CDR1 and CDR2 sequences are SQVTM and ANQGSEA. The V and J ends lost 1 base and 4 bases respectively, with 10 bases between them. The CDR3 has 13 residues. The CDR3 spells CSVEGQPSTEAFF. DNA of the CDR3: TGCAGCGTTGAAGGACAGCCGAGCACTGAAGCTTTCTTT.

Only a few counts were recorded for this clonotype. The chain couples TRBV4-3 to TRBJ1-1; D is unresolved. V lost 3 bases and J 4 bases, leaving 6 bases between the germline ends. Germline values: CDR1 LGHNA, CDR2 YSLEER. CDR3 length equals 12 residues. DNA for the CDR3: TGCGCCAGCAGCCAGTATGGCACTGAAGCTTTCTTT. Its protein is CASSQYGTEAFF.

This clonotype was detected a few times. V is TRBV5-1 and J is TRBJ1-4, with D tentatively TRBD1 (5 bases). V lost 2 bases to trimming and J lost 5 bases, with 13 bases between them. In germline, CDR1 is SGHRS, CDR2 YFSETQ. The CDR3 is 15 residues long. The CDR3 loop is CASSFGDRQNEKLFF. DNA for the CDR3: TGCGCCAGCAGCTTCGGAGACAGACAGAATGAAAAACTGTTTTTT.